These 8 T cell receptor beta chains share one sample of origin, sequenced in a study of early T cells in non-severe SARS-CoV-2 infection. Each CDR3 protein gets one entry after TCRdb re-called the 5' RACE reads with MiXCR. The sample has some 57,000 distinct CDR3 sequences; roughly 5.9% are singletons. Sequencing used whole blood. These receptors originate from an adult who was a healthcare worker with PCR-confirmed SARS-CoV-2 infection or an uninfected control (not recorded which).

This clonotype was found many times. This chain joins TRBV10-1 and TRBJ2-3; TRBD1 aligns across 8 bases. The CDR3 length is 12 residues. V gave up 6 bases and J gave up 7 bases; unmatched junction bases: 3. In germline, CDR1 is WNHNN, CDR2 SYGVQD (reference sequence). The CDR3 nucleotides read TGCGCCAGCAGCGGGACAGGCAATACGCAGTATTTT. Translation gives CASSGTGNTQYF.

The V call is TRBV12-5, the J call TRBJ2-5; D ambiguous. V lost 2 bases and J lost 5, with 6 bases in between. This CDR3 is built from 12 residues. CDR1 and CDR2 (germline): LGHNT, FRNRAP. The CDR3 protein is CASGLMGETQYF. DNA of the CDR3: TGTGCTAGTGGTTTGATGGGCGAGACCCAGTACTTC.

This clonotype was recorded many times. This chain connects TRBV7-2 to TRBJ2-7; 8 bases are a match to TRBD1. CDR1 SGHTA and CDR2 FQGNSA come from the germline V gene. V was clipped by 6 bases and J by 0 bases; unmatched bases: 4. CDR3 length: 14 amino acids. The DNA for the CDR3 is TGTGCCAGCAGGCGGGACAGGAGCTCCTACGAGCAGTACTTC. Its translation is CASRRDRSSYEQYF. The whole variable domain, filled in from reference TRBV7-2 and TRBJ2-7, reads GAGVSQSPSNKVTEKGKDVELRCDPISGHTALYWYRQSLGQGLEFLIYFQGNSAPDKSGLPSDRFSAERTGGSVSTLTIQRTQQEDSAVYLCASRRDRSSYEQYFGPGTRLTVT.

This clonotype was seen at least ten times. The chain is built from TRBV6-1 and TRBJ2-6; unclear D gene. Trimming stripped 2 bases from V and 2 bases from J, with 13 bases between. Germline CDR1 MNHNS, CDR2 SASEGT. The CDR3 length is 17 residues. CDR3 loop: CASSERWSAAGANVLTF. CDR3 nucleotide sequence: TGTGCCAGCAGTGAAAGGTGGTCGGCCGCTGGGGCCAACGTCCTGACTTTC.

This clonotype occurred many times. The gene calls are TRBV3-1 and TRBJ1-1; TRBD1 matches 9 bases. The ends lost 4 bases at V and 13 bases at J; junction bases unmatched: 10. CDR3 length: 13 residues. The germline CDR1 and CDR2 sequences are LGHDT and YNNKEL (reference sequence). The CDR3 loop is CASSRPGQGAGFF. The CDR3 nucleotides are TGTGCCAGCAGCCGACCGGGACAGGGTGCAGGTTTCTTT.

This clonotype was seen more than once but under ten times. The genes are TRBV6-5 and TRBJ2-7; D not certain. V was clipped by 6 bases and J by 6 bases, with 18 bases between them. The CDR3 covers 14 residues. Germline CDR1 MNHEY, CDR2 SVGAGI. The CDR3 DNA sequence: TGTGCCAGCAGCCCCCAGCTAGTCGGGTTCGAGCAGTACTTC. Translation gives CASSPQLVGFEQYF.

This clonotype was detected many times. The chain employs TRBV12-3 or TRBV12-4 and TRBJ1-1; the D is unclear. The CDR3 has 15 residues. Trimming removed 3 bases at V and 5 bases at J, with 16 bases between. The CDR3 DNA sequence: TGTGCCAGCAGTTTGAGGAAGCCCGGTAAGACTGAAGCTTTCTTT. Amino acid sequence: CASSLRKPGKTEAFF.

As concerns this clonotype: Possible read error: a much larger clone is one base away. The rearrangement links TRBV21-1 to TRBJ2-7; the table's D call, TRBD2, was not checked against the DNA. TRBV21-1 is a pseudogene. This CDR3 is 23 amino acids long. CDR3 sequence (DNA): TGTGCCAGCGGCAACCCCACAAATAATATAGCGGGGGGACTTAAATTATTCTCCTACGAGCAGTACTTC. Its protein is CASGNPTNNIAGGLKLFSYEQYF.